This T cell receptor (beta chain) was observed in a study of blood T cell repertoires in COVID-19. Overall study context: The study drew acute and convalescent COVID-19 samples from the United States, Italy and Spain.

Measured with immunoSEQ multiplex PCR; TCRdb has only the in-frame clones, and not every one. The sample lists approximately 200,000 clones, around nine tenths occurring once. This clone was recorded only once. CDR1 is SQVTM and CDR2 is ANQGSEA in the germline V gene. The CDR3 contains 14 residues. The J segment lost 7 bases and the V segment lost 4 bases, leaving 12 bases of the junction unmatched. The clonotype comes from a man aged 70-80 years with active or convalescent COVID-19. This chain joins TRBV29-1 and TRBJ2-7; 8 bases fit TRBD2. Material: peripheral blood. The CDR3 here is CSVAFGGEAGEQYF. For the CDR3, the DNA is TGCAGCGTTGCGTTCGGGGGGGAGGCGGGAGAGCAGTACTTC.